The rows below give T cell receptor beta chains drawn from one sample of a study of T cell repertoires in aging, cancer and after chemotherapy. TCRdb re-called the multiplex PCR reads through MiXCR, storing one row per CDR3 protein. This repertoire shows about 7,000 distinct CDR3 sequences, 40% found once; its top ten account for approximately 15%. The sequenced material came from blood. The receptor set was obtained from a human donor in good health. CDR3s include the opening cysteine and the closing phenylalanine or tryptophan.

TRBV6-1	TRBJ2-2	CASHSGDRDTGELFF
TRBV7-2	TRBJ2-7	CASSEGQASSYEQYF
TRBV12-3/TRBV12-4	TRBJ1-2	CASSLGPLLVRRANYGYTF
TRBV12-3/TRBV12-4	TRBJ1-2	CASTLGTVHYGYTF
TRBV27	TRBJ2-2	CASTNLGRGPDLLFF
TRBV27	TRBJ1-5	CASTWDLSNQPQHF
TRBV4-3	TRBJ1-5	CASSQDGGDYQPQHF
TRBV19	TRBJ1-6	CASSAQVESPLHF
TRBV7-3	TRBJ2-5	CASGPYETQYF
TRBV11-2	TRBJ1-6	CASSLAGFNSPLHF
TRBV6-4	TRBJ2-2	CASSEDTGELFF
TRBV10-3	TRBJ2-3	CAISDSQGTFTQYF
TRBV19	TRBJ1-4	CASSIPYDGATNEKLFF
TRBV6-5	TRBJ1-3	CASSYSIDPTQAGNTIYF